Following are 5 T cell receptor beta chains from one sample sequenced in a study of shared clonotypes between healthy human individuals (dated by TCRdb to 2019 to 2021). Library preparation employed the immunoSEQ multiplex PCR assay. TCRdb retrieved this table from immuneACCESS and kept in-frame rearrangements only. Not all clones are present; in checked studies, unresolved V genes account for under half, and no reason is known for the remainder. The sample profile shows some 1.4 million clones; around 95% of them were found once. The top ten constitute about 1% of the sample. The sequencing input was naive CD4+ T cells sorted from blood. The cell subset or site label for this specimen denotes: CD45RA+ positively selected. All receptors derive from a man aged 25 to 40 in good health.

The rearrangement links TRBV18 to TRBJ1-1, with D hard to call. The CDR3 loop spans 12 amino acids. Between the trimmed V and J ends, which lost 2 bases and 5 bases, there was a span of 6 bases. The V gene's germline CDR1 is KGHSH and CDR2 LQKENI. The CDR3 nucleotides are TGTGCCAGCTCACCAACACAGACTGAAGCTTTCTTT. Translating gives CASSPTQTEAFF.

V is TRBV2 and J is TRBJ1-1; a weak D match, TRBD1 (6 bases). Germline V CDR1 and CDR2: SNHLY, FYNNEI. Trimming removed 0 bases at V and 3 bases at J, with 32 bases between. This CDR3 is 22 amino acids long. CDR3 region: CASSEARLRSEKQRQAYTEAFF. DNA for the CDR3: TGTGCCAGCAGTGAAGCGCGTCTCCGGTCCGAGAAGCAAAGACAGGCATACACTGAAGCTTTCTTT.

CDR3 nucleotide sequence: TGTGCCAGCAGCTTAGTCGAATATCGGGGCCAAGAGACCCAGTACTTC. Protein: CASSLVEYRGQETQYF. This sequence joins TRBV7-2 and TRBJ2-5; a weak D match, TRBD2 (5 bases). This CDR3 comprises 16 residues. With 1 base removed from V and 1 base from J, the gap between germline ends came to 13 bases. Germline V gene lookup returns CDR1 SGHTA and CDR2 FQGNSA.

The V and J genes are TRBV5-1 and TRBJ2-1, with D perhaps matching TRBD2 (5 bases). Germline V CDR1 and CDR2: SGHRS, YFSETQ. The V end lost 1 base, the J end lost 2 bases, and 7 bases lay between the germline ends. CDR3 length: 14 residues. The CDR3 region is CASSLSGAYNEQFF. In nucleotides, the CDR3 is TGCGCCAGCAGCTTGTCCGGGGCCTACAATGAGCAGTTCTTC.

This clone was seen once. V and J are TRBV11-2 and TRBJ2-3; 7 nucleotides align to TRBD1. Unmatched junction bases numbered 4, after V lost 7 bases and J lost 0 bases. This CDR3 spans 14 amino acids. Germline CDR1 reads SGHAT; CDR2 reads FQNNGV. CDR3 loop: CASKGTESTDTQYF. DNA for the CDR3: TGTGCCAGCAAAGGGACAGAGAGCACAGATACGCAGTATTTT. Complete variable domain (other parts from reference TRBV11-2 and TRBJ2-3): EAGVAQSPRYKIIEKRQSVAFWCNPISGHATLYWYQQILGQGPKLLIQFQNNGVVDDSQLPKDRFSAERLKGVDSTLKIQPAKLEDSAVYLCASKGTESTDTQYFGPGTRLTVL.